Below, 32 T cell receptor beta chains from the same sample are listed, as sequenced in a study of blood T cell repertoires in COVID-19. Sequenced by immunoSEQ multiplex PCR; TCRdb stores in-frame clones only, minus some. The data hold approximately 170,000 clones, with approximately 89% observed a single time. The material sequenced was PBMCs or T cells enriched from blood (not recorded which). The receptors were gathered from a woman in her late teens or twenties who had recovered from COVID-19.

This chain links TRBV10-3 with TRBJ1-6; the D gene is possibly TRBD1 (5 bases). Trimming took 5 bases from V and 10 from J, leaving 12 bases between them. The germline gives CDR1 ENHRY, CDR2 SYGVKD. The length of the CDR3 is 13 residues. The CDR3 DNA sequence: TGTGCCATCAGTCCGGGGGGGGACTCACCCCTCCACTTT. This gives the protein CAISPGGDSPLHF.

The chain recombines TRBV18 with TRBJ2-6; 8 bases are a match to TRBD1. V dropped 3 bases and J dropped 0; count of bases not matched to a gene: 7. Looked up from germline, CDR1 is KGHSH and CDR2 is LQKENI. The CDR3 is 18 residues long. CDR3 DNA sequence: TGTGCCAGCTCACCGACGACAGGGGCCCCCTCTGGGGCCAACGTCCTGACTTTC. Amino acids: CASSPTTGAPSGANVLTF.

The chain has TRBV27 and TRBJ2-3, with 8 bases aligning to TRBD2. The junction had 6 bases not matched to a gene; V was cut back by 5 bases and J by 2 bases. The CDR3 loop spans 15 amino acids. Germline loops: CDR1 MNHEY, CDR2 SMNVEV (reference sequence). Here the CDR3 reads CASSPGLGPTDTQYF. The CDR3 nucleotides are TGTGCCAGCAGTCCGGGACTAGGTCCCACAGATACGCAGTATTTT.

The V call is TRBV29-1, the J call TRBJ2-7, with TRBD2 as a possible D gene (6 bases). Trimming removed 1 base at V and 4 bases at J, with 20 bases between. The CDR3 is 16 amino acids. Germline CDR1 reads SQVTM; CDR2 reads ANQGSEA. The CDR3 here is CSVEGGWTGEGYEQYF. CDR3 sequence (DNA): TGCAGCGTTGAAGGGGGGTGGACGGGAGAGGGGTACGAGCAGTACTTC.

This chain uses TRBV27 with TRBJ1-5, with D possibly being TRBD1 (6 bases). The germline V gene has CDR1 MNHEY and CDR2 SMNVEV (reference sequence). V lost 6 bases and J 5 bases, leaving 11 bases between the germline ends. The CDR3 sequence is 13 residues long. The CDR3 protein is CASSRAGDQPQHF. In DNA form, the CDR3 reads TGTGCCAGCAGCCGAGCAGGGGATCAGCCCCAGCATTTT.

This sequence joins TRBV6-2 or TRBV6-3 and TRBJ1-1, with TRBD1 as a possible D gene (6 bases). Trimming removed 5 bases from V and 4 bases from J, with 8 bases in between. Germline assignment: CDR1 MNHEY and CDR2 SVGEGT. This CDR3 is built from 12 residues. CDR3 region: CASSTGFTEAFF. The CDR3 nucleotides read TGTGCCAGCAGTACAGGGTTCACTGAAGCTTTCTTT.

The chain uses TRBV6-5 and TRBJ2-7; TRBD1 matches at 8 bases. The CDR3 has 15 residues. CDR1 and CDR2 (germline): MNHEY, SVGAGI. The V and J ends lost 4 bases and 2 bases, in that order; junction bases with no gene match: 7. In DNA form, the CDR3 reads TGTGCCAGCAGTTTCGACAGGGGTAGGACCTACGAGCAGTACTTC. Residues: CASSFDRGRTYEQYF.

The chain is built from TRBV19 and TRBJ1-1; no firm D call. CDR3 length equals 12 residues. In germline, CDR1 is LNHDA, CDR2 SQIVND (reference sequence). Trimming took off 6 bases at V and 1 base at J, with 6 bases between the two ends. The CDR3 nucleotides read TGTGCCAGTAGATCCTGGAACACTGAAGCTTTCTTT. This sequence encodes CASRSWNTEAFF.

This chain uses TRBV19 with TRBJ2-1, with 8 nucleotides matching TRBD2. The CDR3 spans 16 residues. Germline V CDR1 and CDR2: LNHDA, SQIVND (reference sequence). J gave up 7 bases and V 7 bases, and 15 bases lay outside the gene matches. The DNA of the CDR3 is TGTGCCAGTAAGGAGCGGGCGGGAGGTATAGGGAATGAGCAGTTCTTC. Translation gives CASKERAGGIGNEQFF.

The table lists this clone with a count of one. The V call is TRBV30, the J call TRBJ1-3; D call uncertain. The CDR3 is made up of 15 amino acids. The V end was cut by 0 bases, the J end by 2 bases, with 11 bases between. Germline values: CDR1 GTSNPN, CDR2 SVGIG (reference sequence). The CDR3 reads CAWSVRGGTGNTIYF. CDR3 sequence (DNA): TGTGCCTGGAGTGTACGAGGAGGGACTGGAAACACCATATATTTT.

This chain links TRBV19 with TRBJ1-5; TRBD1 aligns across 10 bases. Trimming cost V 1 base and J 7 bases; bases outside gene matches: 10. CDR3 length: 17 amino acids. Germline lookup yields CDR1 LNHDA and CDR2 SQIVND (reference sequence). Here the CDR3 reads CASSIGPGQGLVQPQHF. The CDR3 DNA sequence: TGTGCCAGTAGTATAGGCCCGGGACAGGGGTTGGTCCAGCCCCAGCATTTT.

The rearrangement uses TRBV24-1 and TRBJ2-2; weak D call: TRBD1 (6 bases). Trimming shortened V by 2 bases and J by 0 bases, and 6 bases separated the two germline ends. This CDR3 has 15 residues. Germline V gene sequence: CDR1 KGHDR, CDR2 SFDVKD. The CDR3 DNA is TGTGCCACCAGTGATTGGACAGCGAACACCGGGGAGCTGTTTTTT. It encodes CATSDWTANTGELFF.

The chain employs TRBV7-8 and TRBJ2-1; the D gene is possibly TRBD2 (6 bases). There are 15 residues in the CDR3. Trimming took 1 base from V and 5 from J, leaving 12 bases between them. The germline gives CDR1 SGHVS, CDR2 FQNEAQ. The CDR3 is CASSLDGLPNNEQFF. DNA for the CDR3: TGTGCCAGCAGCTTAGACGGACTACCAAACAATGAGCAGTTCTTC.

The chain is built from TRBV29-1 and TRBJ2-7; D is undetermined. This CDR3 is 10 amino acids long. The germline V and J ends were trimmed by 4 bases and 5 bases, with 6 bases remaining between them. Germline CDR1 reads SQVTM; CDR2 reads ANQGSEA. The CDR3 spells CSVVSHEQYF. CDR3 nucleotide sequence: TGCAGCGTTGTTAGCCACGAGCAGTACTTC.

The chain joins TRBV20-1 to TRBJ1-5, with a tentative D call TRBD1 (6 bases). This CDR3 is built from 13 residues. Germline V gene sequence: CDR1 DFQATT, CDR2 SNEGSKA (reference sequence). The V end lost 3 bases, the J end lost 4 bases, and 10 bases lay between the germline ends. CDR3 loop: CSASRQGNQPQHF. CDR3 DNA sequence: TGCAGTGCTAGTAGGCAGGGGAATCAGCCCCAGCATTTT.

The count of this clone is one. The chain combines TRBV11-1 with TRBJ2-1; 7 nucleotides match TRBD2. Per germline, CDR1 SGHAT and CDR2 FQDESV (reference sequence). Trimming at V came to 3 bases and at J to 0 bases, leaving 2 bases not matched to a gene. The CDR3 is made up of 15 amino acids. The chain's CDR3 is CASSFSGGSYNEQFF. The DNA of the CDR3 is TGTGCCAGCAGCTTTTCGGGAGGCTCCTACAATGAGCAGTTCTTC.

This clone was seen just once. The chain joins TRBV24-1 to TRBJ2-1; 8 nucleotides agree with TRBD2. The CDR3 spans 13 residues. Germline-derived CDR1 and CDR2 are KGHDR and SFDVKD. The CDR3 loop is CAAGGLSYNEQFF. The CDR3 DNA follows: TGTGCTGCGGGGGGTCTCTCCTACAATGAGCAGTTCTTC.

This clone was counted only a few times. The chain employs TRBV9 and TRBJ2-7; D perhaps matches TRBD1 (6 bases). Germline loops: CDR1 SGDLS, CDR2 YYNGEE. The V end was cut by 3 bases, the J end by 0 bases, with 13 bases between. The CDR3 loop spans 15 amino acids. CDR3: CASSGRGERSYEQYF. The CDR3 DNA sequence: TGTGCCAGCAGCGGCAGGGGTGAGCGCTCCTACGAGCAGTACTTC.

V usage is TRBV2 and J usage is TRBJ1-2; 8 bases fit TRBD1. The CDR3 has 14 amino acids. The J segment lost 4 bases and the V segment lost 10 bases, leaving 11 bases of the junction unmatched. Germline V lookup: CDR1 SNHLY, CDR2 FYNNEI. The DNA for the CDR3 is TGTGCCACTCAGGGGGCAATCGTCACCTATGGCTACACCTTC. Translated, it gives CATQGAIVTYGYTF.

The chain employs TRBV12-5 and TRBJ2-4; possibly TRBD1 for D (5 bases). V was cut by 1 base and J by 6 bases, with 10 bases left in between. This CDR3 is built from 14 residues. Germline values: CDR1 LGHNT, CDR2 FRNRAP. The CDR3 reads CASGLDRFLNIQYF. The CDR3 DNA reads as TGTGCTAGTGGTTTGGACAGGTTCCTAAACATTCAGTACTTC. The full variable domain, its missing parts supplied by reference TRBV12-5 and TRBJ2-4, is DARVTQTPRHKVTEMGQEVTMRCQPILGHNTVFWYRQTMMQGLELLAYFRNRAPLDDSGMPKDRFSAEMPDATLATLKIQPSEPRDSAVYFCASGLDRFLNIQYFGAGTRLSVL.

The J gene is TRBJ2-5, the V gene TRBV9, with TRBD2 matching 7 bases. Germline V lookup: CDR1 SGDLS, CDR2 YYNGEE. The CDR3 runs to 15 residues. J lost 4 bases, V lost 3 bases, and 9 bases had no gene match. This CDR3 is CASSASGTGGETQYF. Here the CDR3 DNA reads TGTGCCAGCAGCGCCTCCGGGACGGGAGGAGAGACCCAGTACTTC. Variable domain in full (rest from reference TRBV9 and TRBJ2-5): DSGVTQTPKHLITATGQRVTLRCSPRSGDLSVYWYQQSLDQGLQFLIQYYNGEERAKGNILERFSAQQFPDLHSELNLSSLELGDSALYFCASSASGTGGETQYFGPGTRLLVL.

The V call is TRBV2, the J call TRBJ2-3; possible D gene TRBD2, 5 bases. The germline V gene encodes CDR1 SNHLY and CDR2 FYNNEI. The ends were cut back, 1 base at V and 0 bases at J, with 8 bases in the middle. This CDR3 region has 15 residues. The CDR3 loop is CASSEEERSTDTQYF. The CDR3 DNA is TGTGCCAGCAGTGAAGAGGAGCGGAGCACAGATACGCAGTATTTT. Drawing the rest from reference TRBV2 and TRBJ2-3, the complete variable domain is EPEVTQTPSHQVTQMGQEVILRCVPISNHLYFYWYRQILGQKVEFLVSFYNNEISEKSEIFDDQFSVERPDGSNFTLKIRSTKLEDSAMYFCASSEEERSTDTQYFGPGTRLTVL.

This rearrangement joins TRBV5-1 to TRBJ1-2; perhaps TRBD1 as D (6 bases). The CDR3 is made up of 14 amino acids. Germline CDR1 and CDR2: SGHRS and YFSETQ. V was pared by 0 bases and J by 8 bases, with 14 bases between. In DNA form, the CDR3 reads TGCGCCAGCAGCTTGGGGGGGCCAACCCGCGGCTACACCTTC. Translating gives CASSLGGPTRGYTF.

This chain uses TRBV24-1 with TRBJ2-3; D not certain. The germline V and J ends were trimmed by 4 bases and 0 bases, with 10 bases remaining between them. Germline V gives CDR1 KGHDR, CDR2 SFDVKD. The CDR3 has 15 amino acids. CDR3 DNA: TGTGCCACCAGTGAGAACCAGGCCAGCACAGATACGCAGTATTTT. Protein sequence: CATSENQASTDTQYF.

The chain joins TRBV20-1 to TRBJ2-7; D not resolved. Per the germline V gene, CDR1 is DFQATT and CDR2 is SNEGSKA (reference sequence). V gave up 2 bases and J gave up 3 bases, with 5 bases separating them. This CDR3 spans 11 amino acids. For the CDR3, the DNA is TGCAGTGCTAGAAACAACTACGAGCAGTACTTC. Protein product: CSARNNYEQYF.

The chain employs TRBV5-6 and TRBJ1-2; possible D gene TRBD1, 5 bases. The length of the CDR3 is 12 residues. In germline, CDR1 is SGHDT, CDR2 YYEEEE. The V and J ends lost 2 bases and 7 bases respectively, with 9 bases between them. CDR3 residues: CASSFSGVGYTF. CDR3 DNA: TGTGCCAGCAGCTTTTCGGGGGTTGGCTACACCTTC.

The chain carries TRBV3-1 (or the pseudogene TRBV3-2) and TRBJ2-2; 9 positions agree with TRBD2. This CDR3 spans 15 amino acids. Losses at the gene ends were 4 bases for V and 3 bases for J; bases not matched to a gene: 3. Germline values: CDR1 LGHDT, CDR2 YNNKEL (reference sequence). CDR3: CASSRLAADTGELFF. As DNA, the CDR3 is TGTGCCAGCAGCCGACTAGCGGCCGACACCGGGGAGCTGTTTTTT.

The V gene is TRBV5-1, the J gene TRBJ1-6, with 9 bases matching TRBD1. The CDR3 is 15 amino acids. CDR1 SGHRS and CDR2 YFSETQ come from the germline V gene. The ends lost 4 bases at V and 9 bases at J; junction bases unmatched: 8. DNA of the CDR3: TGCGCCAGCAGCCCGGAGGGGACAGGGTCTTCACCCCTCCACTTT. It codes for CASSPEGTGSSPLHF.

This chain joins TRBV7-9 and TRBJ2-1, with 10 nucleotides matching TRBD2. V gave up 5 bases and J gave up 6 bases; unmatched junction bases: 7. Germline V gene lookup returns CDR1 SEHNR and CDR2 FQNEAQ (reference sequence). The CDR3 covers 15 residues. The CDR3 DNA reads TGTGCCAGCAGCAGACCTAGCGGGAGTCTCAATGAGCAGTTCTTC. Its protein product is CASSRPSGSLNEQFF.

The chain is built from TRBV5-8 and TRBJ2-3; 9 nucleotides line up with TRBD1. Trimming took 3 bases from V and 10 from J; bases not matched to a gene: 15. The CDR3 is 16 amino acids. Germline V gene data show CDR1 as SGHTS and CDR2 as YDEGEE. CDR3 protein: CASSSGDRVASTSQYF. In DNA, the CDR3 is TGTGCCAGCAGCTCCGGGGACAGGGTAGCTAGCACGTCGCAGTATTTT.

V gene TRBV12-3 or TRBV12-4 combines with J gene TRBJ1-1; D remains unclear. Trimming took off 6 bases at V and 4 bases at J, with 12 bases between the two ends. The CDR3 contains 13 residues. DNA of the CDR3: TGTGCCAGCAGCCGGCGGGATGCCACTGAAGCTTTCTTT. Translated: CASSRRDATEAFF.

The chain is built from TRBV18 and TRBJ2-2; D unresolved. The germline V gene has CDR1 KGHSH and CDR2 LQKENI. With 2 bases removed from V and 2 bases from J, the gap between germline ends came to 12 bases. This CDR3 has 16 residues. The CDR3 DNA sequence: TGTGCCAGCTCACCAGATGGCCAGGTCAACACCGGGGAGCTGTTTTTT. Its protein is CASSPDGQVNTGELFF.